These 32 T cell receptor beta chains share one sample of origin, sequenced in a study of CD8 T cells in Susac syndrome. Random hexamers served to reverse transcribe about 0.45 to 1 ug RNA. One entry per CDR3 protein, called by TCRdb with MiXCR from the immunoSEQ multiplex PCR reads. The sample holds some 160,000 distinct CDR3 sequences, under 95% seen once. The material sequenced was CD4+ T cells from PBMCs. These receptors were taken from a human donor in good health.

CDR3 bases: TGCAGCGTGGACTTCGGGGGGGATCAGCCCCAGCATTTT. Protein: CSVDFGGDQPQHF. This sequence joins TRBV29-1 and TRBJ1-5; D possibly corresponds to TRBD1 (5 bases). Germline CDR1 reads SQVTM; CDR2 reads ANQGSEA. The CDR3 extends over 13 amino acids. Between the trimmed V and J ends, which lost 6 bases and 5 bases, there was a span of 14 bases. The full variable domain, its missing parts supplied by reference TRBV29-1 and TRBJ1-5, is SAVISQKPSRDICQRGTSLTIQCQVDSQVTMMFWYRQQPGQSLTLIATANQGSEATYESGFVIDKFPISRPNLTFSTLTVSNMSPEDSSIYLCSVDFGGDQPQHFGDGTRLSIL.

This chain uses TRBV29-1 with TRBJ1-2, with TRBD1 identical over 7 bases. Germline lookup yields CDR1 SQVTM and CDR2 ANQGSEA. J lost 4 bases, V lost 0 bases, and 11 bases had no gene match. CDR3 length: 16 residues. The CDR3 DNA reads TGCAGCGTTGAAGATCCGGACAGGCCCAAGGGCTATGGCTACACCTTC. Translated: CSVEDPDRPKGYGYTF. The full variable domain, completed using reference TRBV29-1 and TRBJ1-2, is SAVISQKPSRDICQRGTSLTIQCQVDSQVTMMFWYRQQPGQSLTLIATANQGSEATYESGFVIDKFPISRPNLTFSTLTVSNMSPEDSSIYLCSVEDPDRPKGYGYTFGSGTRLTVV.

The gene calls are TRBV20-1 and TRBJ1-5, with a possible D match to TRBD1 (6 bases). In germline, CDR1 is DFQATT, CDR2 SNEGSKA (reference sequence). The CDR3 extends over 16 amino acids. Deletions cut 1 base from V and 7 bases from J, with 20 bases between. The CDR3 protein is CSARASTGKGGQPQHF. The CDR3 nucleotides read TGCAGTGCTAGAGCCTCTACAGGGAAGGGGGGACAGCCCCAGCATTTT.

The gene calls are TRBV7-6 and TRBJ2-5; 7 nucleotides align to TRBD2. This CDR3 has 13 amino acids. The germline gives CDR1 SGHVS, CDR2 FNYEAQ. Unmatched junction bases numbered 7, after V lost 3 bases and J lost 9 bases. The CDR3 bases are TGTGCCAGCAGCTTCGGGACGGGGGGTTCCCAGTACTTC. Encoded protein: CASSFGTGGSQYF.

V is TRBV5-1 and J is TRBJ1-1; maybe TRBD1 (5 bases). V lost 3 bases to trimming and J lost 4 bases, with 13 bases between them. Germline CDR1 reads SGHRS; CDR2 reads YFSETQ. The length of the CDR3 is 14 residues. The CDR3 protein is CASSWDDGVTEAFF. The CDR3 coding sequence is TGCGCCAGCAGCTGGGACGACGGGGTCACTGAAGCTTTCTTT. The variable domain in full, completed from reference TRBV5-1 and TRBJ1-1, reads KAGVTQTPRYLIKTRGQQVTLSCSPISGHRSVSWYQQTPGQGLQFLFEYFSETQRNKGNFPGRFSGRQFSNSRSEMNVSTLELGDSALYLCASSWDDGVTEAFFGQGTRLTVV.

The J gene is TRBJ2-6, the V gene TRBV4-3; the D is unclear. CDR3 length equals 16 residues. CDR1 is LGHNA, CDR2 YSLEER, per germline. Trimming took off 3 bases at V and 2 bases at J, with 11 bases between the two ends. CDR3 DNA: TGCGCCAGCAGCCAGGAATGGGTCCCTGGGGCCAACGTCCTGACTTTC. It specifies CASSQEWVPGANVLTF.

This rearrangement joins TRBV6-1 to TRBJ1-5; no reliable D call. The CDR3 covers 14 residues. The V end lost 2 bases, the J end lost 6 bases, and 11 bases lay between the germline ends. Germline-derived CDR1 and CDR2 are MNHNS and SASEGT. The CDR3 loop reads CASSEYDGGQPQHF. DNA for the CDR3: TGTGCCAGCAGTGAATACGATGGAGGTCAGCCCCAGCATTTT.

In this sample, this clonotype turned up once. The chain carries TRBV20-1 and TRBJ1-2; D unresolved. Germline V gene sequence: CDR1 DFQATT, CDR2 SNEGSKA (reference sequence). Trimming removed 0 bases from V and 5 bases from J, with 7 bases in between. This CDR3 is built from 12 residues. The CDR3 nucleotides read TGCAGTGCTAGAGAAGGAGCGTATGGCTACACCTTC. Protein product: CSAREGAYGYTF.

This sequence joins TRBV20-1 and TRBJ2-1, with D maybe TRBD2 (5 bases). V gave up 3 bases and J gave up 9 bases, with 12 bases separating them. This CDR3 region has 12 residues. Germline V lookup: CDR1 DFQATT, CDR2 SNEGSKA (reference sequence). CDR3 in DNA: TGCAGTGCTAGCCGGCTAGGGAGTGAGCAGTTCTTC. Translated, it gives CSASRLGSEQFF.

This clonotype is a singleton in its sample. At one end, the junction sequence differs from germline, possibly due to a read error. The chain is built from TRBV24-1 and TRBJ1-1; a weak D match, TRBD1 (5 bases). The CDR3 loop spans 13 amino acids. Germline lookup yields CDR1 KGHDR and CDR2 SFDVKD. The CDR3 coding sequence is TGTGCCACCAGTGGTTTGACAGACACTGAAGCTTTCTTT. Protein product: CATSGLTDTEAFF.

The CDR3 region has the DNA TGCGCCAGCAGCCCAATGACAGGGAGAACAGATACGCAGTATTTT. As protein: CASSPMTGRTDTQYF. This sequence joins TRBV5-1 and TRBJ2-3, with 7 bases matching TRBD1. V lost 4 bases, J lost 3 bases, and 8 bases stayed unmatched. This CDR3 comprises 15 residues. Looked up from germline, CDR1 is SGHRS and CDR2 is YFSETQ.

V and J are TRBV20-1 and TRBJ1-6; D is uncertain. The V gene lost 0 bases and the J gene lost 8 bases, with 8 bases spanning the gap. CDR1 and CDR2 from the germline V gene are DFQATT and SNEGSKA (reference sequence). This CDR3 has 13 amino acids. This chain's CDR3 is CSARDLSDSPLHF. The CDR3 region has the DNA TGCAGTGCTAGAGATCTCTCGGATTCACCCCTCCACTTT.

This chain uses TRBV21-1 with TRBJ1-1; the table's D gene call, TRBD1, was not cross checked with the DNA. TRBV21-1 is classified as a pseudogene. The CDR3 loop spans 18 amino acids. In DNA form, the CDR3 reads TGTGCCAGCAGCACGGACAGGGCCTTCTCCTTTTTCAACACTGAAGCTTTCTTT. Its protein is CASSTDRAFSFFNTEAFF.

The CDR3 region has the DNA TGTGCTTCGACGAGGTCCACCGGGGAGCTGTTTTTT. Its protein is CASTRSTGELFF. V and J are TRBV28 and TRBJ2-2, with D unclear. This CDR3 region has 12 residues. Germline CDR1 reads MDHEN; CDR2 reads SYDVKM.

The V call is TRBV30, the J call TRBJ1-5, with a weak D call TRBD1 (6 bases). The CDR3 has 14 residues. CDR1 is GTSNPN, CDR2 SVGIG, per germline (reference sequence). V lost 3 bases and J 0 bases, leaving 9 bases between the germline ends. In DNA form, the CDR3 reads TGTGCCTGGAGCAGACAGGATAGCAATCAGCCCCAGCATTTT. It yields the protein CAWSRQDSNQPQHF.

V is TRBV5-4 and J is TRBJ2-1, with 13 bases that match TRBD2. With V trimmed by 4 bases and J by 4 bases, 8 bases remained unmatched. Germline assignment: CDR1 SGHNT and CDR2 YYREEE (reference sequence). The CDR3 is 17 residues long. The chain's CDR3 is CASSTRLTSGGYNEQFF. The CDR3 bases are TGTGCCAGCAGCACCCGCTTGACTAGCGGGGGGTACAATGAGCAGTTCTTC.

The CDR3 DNA follows: TGTGCCAGCAGCTTGGTGCCCCACGCAAATGAGCAGTTCTTC. It yields the protein CASSLVPHANEQFF. J is TRBJ2-1 and V is TRBV5-6; D is ambiguous. There are 14 residues in the CDR3. CDR1 is SGHDT, CDR2 YYEEEE, per germline. Trimming stripped 0 bases from V and 7 bases from J, with 11 bases between.

The V and J genes are TRBV5-1 and TRBJ2-3; 8 bases align to TRBD1. Losses at the gene ends were 4 bases for V and 2 bases for J; bases not matched to a gene: 9. Looked up from germline, CDR1 is SGHRS and CDR2 is YFSETQ. The CDR3 has 16 amino acids. CDR3 sequence (DNA): TGCGCCAGCAGCGGCCGGACAGGGCGAAACACAGATACGCAGTATTTT. The encoded protein is CASSGRTGRNTDTQYF. Complete variable domain (other parts from reference TRBV5-1 and TRBJ2-3): KAGVTQTPRYLIKTRGQQVTLSCSPISGHRSVSWYQQTPGQGLQFLFEYFSETQRNKGNFPGRFSGRQFSNSRSEMNVSTLELGDSALYLCASSGRTGRNTDTQYFGPGTRLTVL.

The V gene is TRBV5-5, the J gene TRBJ2-5; the D is unclear. The V gene's germline CDR1 is SGHKS and CDR2 YYEKEE (reference sequence). The CDR3 is 15 residues long. V was trimmed by 0 bases and J by 3 bases, leaving 12 bases between them. The CDR3: CASSLGNDGEETQYF. The CDR3 coding sequence is TGTGCCAGCAGCTTGGGGAATGACGGAGAAGAGACCCAGTACTTC.

This chain uses TRBV9 with TRBJ2-2; D is ambiguous. The CDR3 extends over 14 amino acids. Between the trimmed V and J ends, which lost 0 bases and 6 bases, there was a span of 9 bases. Per the germline V gene, CDR1 is SGDLS and CDR2 is YYNGEE. CDR3 in amino acids: CASSVVGNSGELFF. CDR3 in DNA: TGTGCCAGCAGCGTAGTTGGTAATTCCGGGGAGCTGTTTTTT.

This clonotype was detected only once. The chain is built from TRBV5-1 and TRBJ1-2, with TRBD1 matching over 7 bases. V shed 4 bases and J 6 bases; nucleotides not matched to a gene: 9. The germline CDR1 and CDR2 sequences are SGHRS and YFSETQ. The length of the CDR3 is 14 residues. The CDR3 DNA is TGCGCCAGCAGCCCGGGGGGGACAGATAATGGCTACACCTTC. Translation gives CASSPGGTDNGYTF.

The gene calls are TRBV5-1 and TRBJ1-1, with TRBD1 matching over 9 bases. Germline lookup yields CDR1 SGHRS and CDR2 YFSETQ. Trimming took 4 bases from V and 3 from J; bases not matched to a gene: 4. The CDR3 is made up of 14 amino acids. CDR3 sequence: CASSPGTGHTEAFF. For the CDR3, the DNA is TGCGCCAGCAGCCCGGGGACAGGGCACACTGAAGCTTTCTTT.

The V gene is TRBV7-2, the J gene TRBJ1-2; D is undetermined. This CDR3 has 14 residues. CDR1 and CDR2 from the germline V gene are SGHTA and FQGNSA. Trimming left V 1 base short and J 4 bases short, with 10 bases between. The CDR3 coding sequence is TGTGCCAGCAGCTTAGGGACCGACGGCTATGGCTACACCTTC. Its translation: CASSLGTDGYGYTF.

This clonotype was seen a single time. The V and J genes are TRBV27 and TRBJ1-1; no definite D call. V was clipped by 6 bases and J by 5 bases, with 19 bases between them. There are 15 residues in the CDR3. Germline values: CDR1 MNHEY, CDR2 SMNVEV (reference sequence). Here the CDR3 reads CASSATGLFGTEAFF. The CDR3 coding sequence is TGTGCCAGCAGCGCGACCGGACTATTTGGGACTGAAGCTTTCTTT.

The chain uses TRBV6-2 or TRBV6-3 and TRBJ2-4; the D call may be TRBD1 or TRBD2 (5 bases each). V lost 2 bases and J lost 7, with 9 bases in between. In germline, CDR1 is MNHEY, CDR2 SVGEGT. The CDR3 covers 13 residues. CDR3 residues: CASSYGGMNIQYF. The CDR3 nucleotides read TGTGCCAGCAGTTACGGGGGTATGAACATTCAGTACTTC.

The genes are TRBV5-1 and TRBJ2-3, with 7 bases matching TRBD2. The CDR3 loop spans 16 amino acids. After removal of 4 bases from V and 2 bases from J, the junction contained 10 bases not matched to a gene. Per the germline V gene, CDR1 is SGHRS and CDR2 is YFSETQ. This CDR3 is CASSLLSAGYTDTQYF. The CDR3 DNA is TGCGCCAGCAGCCTTCTATCAGCGGGATACACAGATACGCAGTATTTT.

This clonotype was counted a single time. This chain uses TRBV7-2 with TRBJ2-3; 9 bases are a match to TRBD1. The V gene's germline CDR1 is SGHTA and CDR2 FQGNSA. The ends lost 5 bases at V and 4 bases at J; junction bases unmatched: 10. This CDR3 has 16 residues. Here the CDR3 reads CASSPTGGGYADTQYF. CDR3 in DNA: TGTGCCAGCAGCCCTACAGGGGGCGGTTATGCAGATACGCAGTATTTT.

This clonotype has a single count. The chain carries TRBV30 and TRBJ1-1; D ambiguous. The CDR3 extends over 13 amino acids. The ends were cut back, 0 bases at V and 3 bases at J, with 8 bases in the middle. CDR1 and CDR2 (germline): GTSNPN, SVGIG (reference sequence). The CDR3 protein is CAWSVSSDTEAFF. The DNA of the CDR3 is TGTGCCTGGAGTGTAAGCTCTGACACTGAAGCTTTCTTT.

CDR3 DNA sequence: TGTGCCAGCCGGGAGCTAGGGGTCACTGAAGCTTTCTTT. As protein: CASRELGVTEAFF. The rearrangement joins TRBV7-2 to TRBJ1-1; possible D gene TRBD1, 5 bases. Germline values: CDR1 SGHTA, CDR2 FQGNSA. V was trimmed by 8 bases and J by 4 bases, leaving 14 bases between them. The CDR3 spans 13 residues.

The V gene is TRBV7-2, the J gene TRBJ2-7; no reliable D call. Germline CDR1 and CDR2: SGHTA and FQGNSA. The V and J ends lost 1 base and 0 bases respectively, with 13 bases between them. CDR3 size: 16 residues. The CDR3 spells CASSLGPNPSSYEQYF. The DNA for the CDR3 is TGTGCCAGCAGCTTAGGTCCTAACCCGTCCTCCTACGAGCAGTACTTC. The complete variable domain, with remaining parts taken from reference TRBV7-2 and TRBJ2-7, reads GAGVSQSPSNKVTEKGKDVELRCDPISGHTALYWYRQSLGQGLEFLIYFQGNSAPDKSGLPSDRFSAERTGGSVSTLTIQRTQQEDSAVYLCASSLGPNPSSYEQYFGPGTRLTVT.

The CDR3 here is CASSGPGRQGGTEAFF. For the CDR3, the DNA is TGCGCCAGCAGTGGGCCTGGGAGGCAGGGGGGCACTGAAGCTTTCTTT. This chain joins TRBV10-2 and TRBJ1-1; 7 nucleotides match TRBD1. V lost 4 bases, J lost 4 bases, and 12 bases stayed unmatched. Germline CDR1 and CDR2: WSHSY and SAAADI. CDR3 size: 16 residues.

This clonotype has just one count. The chain is built from TRBV29-1 and TRBJ1-2, with a weak D call TRBD1 (6 bases). Per the germline V gene, CDR1 is SQVTM and CDR2 is ANQGSEA. Trimming stripped 6 bases from V and 7 bases from J, with 18 bases between. The CDR3 extends over 13 amino acids. The CDR3 reads CSVNPGQKRGYTF. The CDR3 coding sequence is TGCAGCGTCAACCCCGGACAGAAGCGTGGCTACACCTTC.